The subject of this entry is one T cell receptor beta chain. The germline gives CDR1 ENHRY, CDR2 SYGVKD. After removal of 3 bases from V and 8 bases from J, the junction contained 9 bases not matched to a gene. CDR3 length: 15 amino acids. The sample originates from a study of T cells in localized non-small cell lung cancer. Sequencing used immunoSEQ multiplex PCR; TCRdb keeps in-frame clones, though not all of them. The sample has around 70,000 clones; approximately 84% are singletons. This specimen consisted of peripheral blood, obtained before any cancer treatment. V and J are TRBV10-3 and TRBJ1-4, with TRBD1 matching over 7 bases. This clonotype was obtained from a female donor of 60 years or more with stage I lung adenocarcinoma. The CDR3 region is CAISDSEGAREKLFF. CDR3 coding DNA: TGTGCCATCAGTGATTCCGAGGGGGCGAGGGAAAAACTGTTTTTT.